The 4 T cell receptor beta chains listed next were all sequenced from one sample in a study of radiotherapy plus CTLA-4 blockade in lung cancer. Assay: immunoSEQ multiplex PCR; the TCRdb copy retains only in-frame clones and omits some. In the table there are about 72,000 clones, around 73% of which are singletons. Material: peripheral blood, obtained from a patient treated with radiotherapy plus ipilimumab. The receptors were sampled from a human donor with non-small cell lung cancer who had a complete response to radiotherapy plus ipilimumab.

The chain carries TRBV9 and TRBJ1-3; TRBD1 agrees at 8 bases. After removal of 1 base from V and 0 bases from J, the junction contained 9 bases not matched to a gene. Germline V gives CDR1 SGDLS, CDR2 YYNGEE. The CDR3 loop spans 18 amino acids. CDR3 DNA sequence: TGTGCCAGCAGCGTATCAATAGGACAGGGCATCTCTGGAAACACCATATATTTT. It translates to CASSVSIGQGISGNTIYF.

Comment on this clone: One end of the junction varies from germline; a read error may be responsible. The V and J genes are TRBV4-1 and TRBJ1-3, with 8 bases aligning to TRBD1. The CDR3 loop spans 16 amino acids. Germline V gene sequence: CDR1 MGHRA, CDR2 YSYEKL. CDR3 nucleotides: TGCGCCAACAGCCGCTGGGGACAGGATGCTGGAAACACCATATATTTT. Translation gives CANSRWGQDAGNTIYF.

This clone was recorded once. The chain links TRBV5-5 to TRBJ1-6; the D gene is possibly TRBD1 (6 bases). From germline, CDR1 is SGHKS and CDR2 YYEKEE (reference sequence). Between the trimmed V and J ends, which lost 4 bases and 9 bases, there was a span of 17 bases. The CDR3 length is 15 residues. This CDR3 reads CASSPPGLGASPLHF. DNA for the CDR3: TGTGCCAGCAGCCCCCCGGGACTGGGGGCTTCACCCCTCCACTTT. Combining the CDR3 with reference TRBV5-5 and TRBJ1-6 gives the whole variable domain DAGVTQSPTHLIKTRGQQVTLRCSPISGHKSVSWYQQVLGQGPQFIFQYYEKEERGRGNFPDRFSARQFPNYSSELNVNALLLGDSALYLCASSPPGLGASPLHFGNGTRLTVT.

The V gene is TRBV19, the J gene TRBJ1-5, with D perhaps TRBD1 (6 bases). V lost 10 bases and J lost 5, with 24 bases in between. Per the germline V gene, CDR1 is LNHDA and CDR2 is SQIVND (reference sequence). The CDR3 length is 16 residues. The CDR3 region is CATSRGAPGGDQPQHF. The DNA for the CDR3 is TGTGCCACCTCGCGGGGGGCACCCGGTGGGGATCAGCCCCAGCATTTT.